The subject of this entry is one TCR beta chain. This specimen belongs to a study of technical replicates of blood from a few donors. J gave up 7 bases and V 5 bases, and 8 bases lay outside the gene matches. Looked up from germline, CDR1 is LNHNV and CDR2 is YYDKDF (reference sequence). The CDR3 is 14 amino acids. Only in-frame clones appear in the TCRdb table, and some are missing; sequencing was by immunoSEQ multiplex PCR. This table holds about 12,000 clones, around 96% found once. This sequence was found in a human donor in good health. The genes are TRBV15 and TRBJ1-2; TRBD1 matches 9 bases. The source material was PBMCs. CDR3 bases: TGTGCCACCAGCGAGGGGACAGGGAAAGGTGGCTACACCTTC. It yields the protein CATSEGTGKGGYTF. The full variable domain, completed using reference TRBV15 and TRBJ1-2, is DAMVIQNPRYQVTQFGKPVTLSCSQTLNHNVMYWYQQKSSQAPKLLFHYYDKDFNNEADTPDNFQSRRPNTSFCFLDIRSPGLGDTAMYLCATSEGTGKGGYTFGSGTRLTVV.